These 17 T cell receptor beta chains were all obtained from the same sample, sequenced in a study of blood T cells in healthy people across ages. A second PCR, run for about 7 to 11 cycles, used a sample-barcoded 5' primer plus a J-beta primer mix. TCRdb fed the 5' RACE reads into MiXCR, producing one record per CDR3 protein. The sample records about 810,000 distinct CDR3 sequences, 35% to 40% being singletons. Sequenced material: blood. The receptors were sampled from a man between 18 and 29 years old in good health.

The rearrangement joins TRBV12-3 or TRBV12-4 to TRBJ2-1, with TRBD2 identical over 11 bases. The J call could be wrong; TRBJ2-7 is a better fit for the DNA end. The CDR3 length is 17 residues. The CDR3 spells CASSLPTSGGQYNEQYF. CDR3 coding DNA: TGTGCCAGCAGTTTGCCCACTAGCGGGGGACAATACAATGAGCAGTACTTC.

This clonotype has only a few counts. CDR3 sequence reads: CSARGGQGNYGYTF. The CDR3 DNA reads TGCAGTGCTAGAGGGGGGCAGGGGAACTATGGCTACACCTTC. The J gene is TRBJ1-2, the V gene TRBV20-1; TRBD1 is a possible D gene (6 bases). Germline V gene lookup returns CDR1 DFQATT and CDR2 SNEGSKA (reference sequence). The V end lost 1 base, the J end lost 2 bases, and 11 bases lay between the germline ends. This CDR3 contains 14 residues.

The rearrangement joins TRBV12-3 or TRBV12-4 to TRBJ1-2; TRBD1 might be the D (6 bases). The CDR3 consists of 12 residues. V lost 5 bases to trimming and J lost 8 bases, with 12 bases between them. The CDR3 bases are TGTGCCAGCAGTGACACAGGGAGGGGCTACACCTTC. This gives the protein CASSDTGRGYTF.

Only a few counts were recorded for this clonotype. The junction does not match germline at one end; this may be a read error. The V and J genes are TRBV4-3 and TRBJ1-6; 9 bases fit TRBD1. Germline CDR1 is LGHNA and CDR2 is YSLEER. The length of the CDR3 is 15 residues. As DNA, the CDR3 is TGCGCCAGCAGGCAAGGTGGACAGGGGAATTCACCCCTCCACTTT. Its translation: CASRQGGQGNSPLHF.

This clonotype appeared a few times. The chain uses TRBV20-1 and TRBJ1-1; 7 nucleotides align to TRBD1. V dropped 0 bases and J dropped 4; count of bases not matched to a gene: 11. Per germline, CDR1 DFQATT and CDR2 SNEGSKA (reference sequence). This CDR3 is built from 16 residues. CDR3 coding DNA: TGCAGTGCTAGAGATTTAACGGACAGGACCCTCACTGAAGCTTTCTTT. Amino acid sequence: CSARDLTDRTLTEAFF.

The CDR3 sequence is CASSQDTRTGYGYTF. The CDR3 bases are TGCGCCAGCAGCCAAGATACCCGGACGGGCTATGGCTACACCTTC. V is TRBV4-1 and J is TRBJ1-2; D unclear. The germline V gene encodes CDR1 MGHRA and CDR2 YSYEKL. CDR3 length: 15 residues. Trimming left V 0 bases short and J 4 bases short, with 12 bases between.

In this sample, this clonotype turned up a few times. This chain links TRBV20-1 with TRBJ1-1; D uncertain. CDR1 and CDR2 (germline): DFQATT, SNEGSKA (reference sequence). The CDR3 totals 14 residues. The V end was cut by 3 bases, the J end by 1 base, with 12 bases between. DNA of the CDR3: TGCAGTGCTAGCCGGGGAAATAGGAACACTGAAGCTTTCTTT. It codes for CSASRGNRNTEAFF.

The V and J genes are TRBV19 and TRBJ1-4; the D is unclear. The V gene's germline CDR1 is LNHDA and CDR2 SQIVND (reference sequence). The CDR3 consists of 15 residues. Between the trimmed V and J ends, which lost 5 bases and 10 bases, there was a span of 20 bases. In DNA form, the CDR3 reads TGTGCCAGTAGTCCCGAAAGATGGGTCGGCGGAAAACTGTTTTTT. Amino acid sequence: CASSPERWVGGKLFF.

The chain combines TRBV6-6 with TRBJ2-7; no clear D gene. Germline V gives CDR1 MNHNY, CDR2 SVGAGI (reference sequence). V lost 0 bases and J 2 bases, leaving 5 bases between the germline ends. The CDR3 extends over 13 amino acids. CDR3 in DNA: TGTGCCAGCAGTTACTCGAAGACCTACGAGCAGTACTTC. Translating it yields CASSYSKTYEQYF.

The chain has TRBV10-3 and TRBJ1-2; D unresolved. The V end lost 0 bases, the J end lost 5 bases, and 10 bases lay between the germline ends. CDR3 length: 14 amino acids. Germline V CDR1 and CDR2: ENHRY, SYGVKD. DNA for the CDR3: TGTGCCATCAGTGAGTCGATGGCTACTTATGGCTACACCTTC. Its protein is CAISESMATYGYTF.

The rearrangement links TRBV6-1 to TRBJ2-5; D gene uncertain. CDR3 length: 13 residues. Germline CDR1 reads MNHNS; CDR2 reads SASEGT. Trimming stripped 3 bases from V and 2 bases from J, with 7 bases between. The CDR3 DNA reads TGTGCCAGCAGTGATGGCGGTCAAGAGACCCAGTACTTC. As protein: CASSDGGQETQYF.

The CDR3: CSAGGEDGGTEAFF. CDR3 coding DNA: TGCAGCGCTGGTGGAGAAGACGGGGGCACTGAAGCTTTCTTT. J is TRBJ1-1 and V is TRBV29-1, with D possibly TRBD1 on 5 matching bases. Trimming took off 7 bases at V and 4 bases at J, with 19 bases between the two ends. In germline, CDR1 is SQVTM, CDR2 ANQGSEA. This CDR3 has 14 amino acids. The full variable domain, in which reference TRBV29-1 and TRBJ1-1 provide the parts outside the CDR3, is SAVISQKPSRDICQRGTSLTIQCQVDSQVTMMFWYRQQPGQSLTLIATANQGSEATYESGFVIDKFPISRPNLTFSTLTVSNMSPEDSSIYLCSAGGEDGGTEAFFGQGTRLTVV.

Remarks on this clonotype: The germline gene is not matched at one end of the junction; a read error may be the cause. J is TRBJ2-1 and V is TRBV6-5; 15 positions agree with TRBD2. There are 17 residues in the CDR3. In germline, CDR1 is MNHEY, CDR2 SVGAGI. The CDR3 loop reads CANSYPGTSGGYNEQFF. The CDR3 DNA is TGTGCCAACAGTTACCCAGGGACTAGCGGGGGGTACAATGAGCAGTTCTTC.

This chain links TRBV27 with TRBJ2-1, with TRBD2 matching over 8 bases. J gave up 2 bases and V 4 bases, and 10 bases lay outside the gene matches. The CDR3 loop spans 17 amino acids. The germline gives CDR1 MNHEY, CDR2 SMNVEV (reference sequence). CDR3 DNA: TGTGCCAGCAGTTGGGGGGTCGGGGGGGTCACCTACAATGAGCAGTTCTTC. Protein: CASSWGVGGVTYNEQFF.

This clonotype has at least ten counts. The chain has TRBV14 and TRBJ2-7, with TRBD2 matching 8 bases. Per the germline V gene, CDR1 is SGHDN and CDR2 is FVKESK. The CDR3 length is 15 residues. The V gene end was trimmed by 4 bases and the J gene end by 1 base; junction bases not matched to a gene: 6. This CDR3 reads CASSRGGKSSYEQYF. In nucleotides, the CDR3 is TGTGCCAGCAGCCGCGGGGGGAAAAGTTCCTACGAGCAGTACTTC.

The chain joins TRBV20-1 to TRBJ2-3, with 9 bases identical to TRBD2. The ends lost 0 bases at V and 7 bases at J; junction bases unmatched: 8. The CDR3 extends over 15 amino acids. The germline CDR1 and CDR2 sequences are DFQATT and SNEGSKA (reference sequence). The CDR3 coding sequence is TGCAGTGCTAGAGATGGGGCGGGGGGGCCTCATACGCAGTATTTT. Its translation: CSARDGAGGPHTQYF.

In this sample, this clonotype turned up a few times. The chain recombines TRBV3-1 with TRBJ2-5; D remains unclear. The CDR3 loop spans 15 amino acids. Germline V gene lookup returns CDR1 LGHDT and CDR2 YNNKEL (reference sequence). V was trimmed by 0 bases and J by 2 bases, leaving 10 bases between them. The CDR3 region is CASSQDLRQQETQYF. The CDR3 region has the DNA TGTGCCAGCAGCCAAGATCTCAGGCAGCAAGAGACCCAGTACTTC.